The 24 T cell receptor beta chains presented below share a single source sample, sequenced in a study of cytomegalovirus exposure and HLA in healthy donors. The primer mix had 60 Vbeta and 13 Jbeta primers. Sequencing used immunoSEQ multiplex PCR; TCRdb keeps in-frame clones, though not all of them. The data hold about 190,000 clones, with approximately 75% observed a single time. The sample consisted of PBMCs. The origin of the receptors is a man aged 25 to 40 in good health and CMV-seropositive.

The genes are TRBV2 and TRBJ2-5; D is perhaps TRBD2 (5 bases). CDR1 and CDR2 from the germline V gene are SNHLY and FYNNEI. This CDR3 has 12 residues. The V and J ends lost 6 bases and 5 bases respectively, with 10 bases between them. CDR3 in amino acids: CASREGAETQYF. CDR3 in DNA: TGTGCCAGCAGAGAGGGCGCGGAGACCCAGTACTTC.

The V call is TRBV5-6, the J call TRBJ1-2; the match to TRBD1 covers 8 bases. CDR3 length: 14 amino acids. J was trimmed by 4 bases and V by 1 base; bases with no gene match: 3. The germline V gene encodes CDR1 SGHDT and CDR2 YYEEEE. CDR3 amino acids: CASSLIGQGYGYTF. The CDR3 bases are TGTGCCAGCAGCTTGATTGGACAGGGCTATGGCTACACCTTC. Drawing the rest from reference TRBV5-6 and TRBJ1-2, the complete variable domain is DAGVTQSPTHLIKTRGQQVTLRCSPKSGHDTVSWYQQALGQGPQFIFQYYEEEERQRGNFPDRFSGHQFPNYSSELNVNALLLGDSALYLCASSLIGQGYGYTFGSGTRLTVV.

This clone was detected only a few times. The chain employs TRBV4-3 and TRBJ2-7; D possibly corresponds to TRBD1 (6 bases). Germline V CDR1 and CDR2: LGHNA, YSLEER. V lost 1 base, J lost 5 bases, and 9 bases lay in between. This CDR3 contains 13 residues. The CDR3 region is CASSQGEGDEQYF. The CDR3 DNA sequence: TGCGCCAGCAGCCAAGGAGAGGGGGACGAGCAGTACTTC.

The chain uses TRBV7-9 and TRBJ1-4; no firm D call. Trimming left V 5 bases short and J 7 bases short, with 17 bases between. Per the germline V gene, CDR1 is SEHNR and CDR2 is FQNEAQ (reference sequence). The CDR3 is 15 amino acids. The CDR3 nucleotides are TGTGCCAGCAGCCCAAAAATGAGGCTAAGTGAAAAACTGTTTTTT. Amino acid sequence: CASSPKMRLSEKLFF.

The chain carries TRBV7-9 and TRBJ1-1, with unresolved D. The CDR3 is made up of 13 amino acids. V lost 2 bases, J lost 4 bases, and 8 bases lay in between. Germline lookup yields CDR1 SEHNR and CDR2 FQNEAQ (reference sequence). DNA for the CDR3: TGTGCCAGCAGCTTAAACTCGGGCACTGAAGCTTTCTTT. Its protein is CASSLNSGTEAFF. Complete variable domain (other parts from reference TRBV7-9 and TRBJ1-1): DTGVSQNPRHKITKRGQNVTFRCDPISEHNRLYWYRQTLGQGPEFLTYFQNEAQLEKSRLLSDRFSAERPKGSFSTLEIQRTEQGDSAMYLCASSLNSGTEAFFGQGTRLTVV.

The V and J genes are TRBV2 and TRBJ2-4; D not certain. Germline CDR1 is SNHLY and CDR2 is FYNNEI. CDR3 length: 14 residues. V was clipped by 6 bases and J by 5 bases, with 14 bases between them. Here the CDR3 DNA reads TGTGCCAGCAGCGTGGTGGCAGTGGAAAACATTCAGTACTTC. Protein sequence: CASSVVAVENIQYF.

The chain links TRBV27 to TRBJ2-4, with a weak D call TRBD1 (5 bases). Germline CDR1 and CDR2: MNHEY and SMNVEV (reference sequence). CDR3 length equals 18 residues. The V end lost 5 bases, the J end lost 0 bases, and 20 bases lay between the germline ends. Here the CDR3 DNA reads TGTGCCAGCAGTCCAGGGATAGGGGCCATATTAGCCAAAAACATTCAGTACTTC. Encoded protein: CASSPGIGAILAKNIQYF.

The rearrangement joins TRBV10-3 to TRBJ2-2; 11 bases are shared with TRBD2. The CDR3 is 13 amino acids. V lost 9 bases to trimming and J lost 6 bases; unmatched junction nucleotides: 3. The germline gives CDR1 ENHRY, CDR2 SYGVKD. CDR3 DNA sequence: TGTGCCATGACTAGCGGGAAAGCCGGGGAGCTGTTTTTT. Translating gives CAMTSGKAGELFF.

The V gene is TRBV6-1, the J gene TRBJ1-4, with D possibly being TRBD1 (6 bases). The V end was cut by 7 bases, the J end by 8 bases, with 11 bases between. The CDR3 runs 12 residues. CDR1 is MNHNS and CDR2 is SASEGT in the germline V gene. CDR3 sequence (DNA): TGTGCCAGCAATGCGAGGGGGGAAAAACTGTTTTTT. Translating gives CASNARGEKLFF.

CDR3 coding DNA: TGTGCCAGCAGTGAACGAGGGTCAGATCAGCCCCAGCATTTT. Translated: CASSERGSDQPQHF. The chain couples TRBV25-1 to TRBJ1-5; D not resolved. The germline gives CDR1 MGHDK, CDR2 SYGVNS. The CDR3 contains 14 residues. Trimming left V 2 bases short and J 5 bases short, with 10 bases between.

The chain carries TRBV4-2 and TRBJ2-3; 9 positions match TRBD2. The V gene end was trimmed by 4 bases and the J gene end by 5 bases; junction bases not matched to a gene: 7. In germline, CDR1 is LGHNA, CDR2 YNFKEQ. The CDR3 is 15 residues long. The CDR3 DNA sequence: TGTGCCAGCAGCCCAGCGGGAGGTCGGGAAGATACGCAGTATTTT. The encoded protein is CASSPAGGREDTQYF.

The chain employs TRBV5-1 and TRBJ2-2; 7 bases agree with TRBD2. Per the germline V gene, CDR1 is SGHRS and CDR2 is YFSETQ. Trimming removed 4 bases from V and 4 bases from J; junction bases left unmatched: 4. The CDR3 is 14 residues long. The DNA of the CDR3 is TGCGCCAGCAGCCCGACTAGCCTCACCGGGGAGCTGTTTTTT. It specifies CASSPTSLTGELFF.

This clone was seen a handful of times. The genes are TRBV15 and TRBJ2-7; no definite D call. Germline assignment: CDR1 LNHNV and CDR2 YYDKDF (reference sequence). This CDR3 has 12 amino acids. Trimming removed 3 bases at V and 2 bases at J, with 5 bases between. The CDR3 DNA sequence: TGTGCCACCAGCAGGGGCACCTACGAGCAGTACTTC. Residues: CATSRGTYEQYF.

This clone was found a few times. The CDR3 loop is CASSPGQGRTEAFF. The CDR3 DNA sequence: TGTGCCAGCTCACCCGGACAGGGGAGGACTGAAGCTTTCTTT. The rearrangement joins TRBV18 to TRBJ1-1; the match to TRBD1 covers 9 bases. Germline CDR1 is KGHSH and CDR2 is LQKENI. This CDR3 is 14 amino acids long. V gave up 3 bases and J gave up 5 bases; unmatched junction bases: 4.

This clone has a handful of counts. Within the sample, other DNA sequences also encode this same CDR3. V is TRBV4-3 and J is TRBJ2-7; possibly TRBD2 for D (6 bases). V lost 0 bases and J lost 3, with 12 bases in between. The CDR3 has 15 residues. The V gene's germline CDR1 is LGHNA and CDR2 YSLEER. CDR3 region: CASSQEGAGRYEQYF. The CDR3 DNA reads TGCGCCAGCAGCCAAGAAGGAGCGGGCCGCTACGAGCAGTACTTC.

The J gene is TRBJ2-7, the V gene TRBV6-5; perhaps TRBD1 as D (6 bases). The CDR3 length is 13 residues. Germline V gene sequence: CDR1 MNHEY, CDR2 SVGAGI. Trimming removed 8 bases at V and 0 bases at J, with 11 bases between. In DNA, the CDR3 is TGTGCCAGCGGGGGCGGACACTCCTACGAGCAGTACTTC. Its protein is CASGGGHSYEQYF.

The V call is TRBV14, the J call TRBJ1-1; D is ambiguous. The CDR3 length is 13 residues. The germline V gene has CDR1 SGHDN and CDR2 FVKESK. The V end lost 6 bases, the J end lost 6 bases, and 14 bases lay between the germline ends. The CDR3 coding sequence is TGTGCCAGCAGTCGGATATACGGAGCTGAAGCTTTCTTT. It translates to CASSRIYGAEAFF.

The J gene is TRBJ1-3, the V gene TRBV7-2; D is uncertain. Trimming cost V 1 base and J 3 bases, with 4 bases left between them. CDR3 length equals 13 residues. The germline V gene has CDR1 SGHTA and CDR2 FQGNSA. CDR3 loop: CASSLVIGNTIYF. The CDR3 nucleotides read TGTGCCAGCAGCTTAGTAATTGGAAACACCATATATTTT.

The gene calls are TRBV29-1 and TRBJ2-3, with 7 bases fitting TRBD1. The J segment lost 0 bases and the V segment lost 6 bases, leaving 9 bases of the junction unmatched. CDR1 and CDR2 (germline): SQVTM, ANQGSEA. There are 15 residues in the CDR3. CDR3 sequence reads: CSVDTGQASTDTQYF. The CDR3 DNA reads as TGCAGCGTCGATACTGGACAGGCTAGCACAGATACGCAGTATTTT.

Only one count was recorded for this clone. The chain has TRBV19 and TRBJ2-1, with D possibly being TRBD2 (6 bases). CDR1 and CDR2 from the germline V gene are LNHDA and SQIVND (reference sequence). The CDR3 runs to 15 residues. Trimming took 6 bases from V and 7 from J, leaving 19 bases between them. The CDR3 DNA reads as TGTGCCAGTAGCCTCTTAGGCGGGAAAGGGAATGAGCAGTTCTTC. Amino acid sequence: CASSLLGGKGNEQFF. Complete variable domain (other parts from reference TRBV19 and TRBJ2-1): DGGITQSPKYLFRKEGQNVTLSCEQNLNHDAMYWYRQDPGQGLRLIYYSQIVNDFQKGDIAEGYSVSREKKESFPLTVTSAQKNPTAFYLCASSLLGGKGNEQFFGPGTRLTVL.

Written as DNA, the CDR3 is TGTGCCAGCAGCTTTGCGCCCTCCTACGAGCAGTACTTC. This translates into CASSFAPSYEQYF. This sequence joins TRBV7-3 and TRBJ2-7; D is unresolved. The CDR3 consists of 13 residues. Germline-derived CDR1 and CDR2 are SGHTA and FQGTGA. Trimming shortened V by 3 bases and J by 0 bases, and 6 bases separated the two germline ends.

This clone was observed a few times. The chain joins TRBV6-1 to TRBJ1-3; no clear D. Trimming removed 6 bases at V and 0 bases at J, with 9 bases between. The CDR3 is 14 amino acids. Germline V gene data show CDR1 as MNHNS and CDR2 as SASEGT. The chain's CDR3 is CASSRLDSGNTIYF. The CDR3 DNA reads TGTGCCAGCAGCCGACTAGACTCTGGAAACACCATATATTTT.

This clone was seen a handful of times. Sequence at one end of the junction differs from germline and may be a read error. The chain recombines TRBV5-5 with TRBJ2-1; D perhaps matches TRBD1 (5 bases). CDR1 SGHKS and CDR2 YYEKEE come from the germline V gene (reference sequence). The CDR3 sequence is 16 residues long. CDR3 coding DNA: TGTGCCAGCAGTTTGGACGGACATAGCTCCTACAATGAGCAGTTCTTC. Its protein is CASSLDGHSSYNEQFF. Supplemented by reference TRBV5-5 and TRBJ2-1, the full variable domain reads DAGVTQSPTHLIKTRGQQVTLRCSPISGHKSVSWYQQVLGQGPQFIFQYYEKEERGRGNFPDRFSARQFPNYSSELNVNALLLGDSALYLCASSLDGHSSYNEQFFGPGTRLTVL.

The chain couples TRBV28 to TRBJ1-1; 10 bases are a match to TRBD1. CDR3 length equals 13 residues. After removal of 10 bases from V and 4 bases from J, the junction contained 6 bases not matched to a gene. Germline V lookup: CDR1 MDHEN, CDR2 SYDVKM. This CDR3 is CATRQGAATEAFF. CDR3 coding DNA: TGTGCCACGAGACAGGGGGCGGCCACTGAAGCTTTCTTT.